This TCR beta chain was documented in a study of response to subunit inactivated influenza vaccine (dated by TCRdb to 2017 to 2018). Context from the whole study: To follow how T cells responded to a trivalent subunit inactivated influenza vaccine, the researchers relied on deep quantitative profiling of the T cell receptor repertoire.

Details on this clonotype: The antigen this receptor binds is unknown. No base quality values were provided; no much bigger clone lies one nucleotide off.

CDR3 length: 14 amino acids, cysteine to phenylalanine. Kept here is only the CDR3 DNA, which spans 42 bases and is read in frame from base 1. V was cut back by 5 bases and J by 6 bases, leaving a gap of 14 bases between them. The library was generated by RT-PCR. The reads were generated on an Illumina HiSeq 2500. TCRdb took the public reads, trimmed them with fastp at Q25, ran MiXCR for clone calling and kept in-frame beta chains. Each entry is one CDR3 protein sequence, shown with its most common DNA and genes. The sample includes about 520,000 distinct CDR3 sequences, with under 8.5% observed a single time. The ten largest clones take up roughly 14% of the sample. Findings and caveats that apply to the study as a whole: The authors suggested that each seasonal influenza vaccination may recruit only a limited number of new T cells.

Recombination linked TRBV12-3 or TRBV12-4 to TRBJ2-4, and possibly TRBD1, on 5 matching bases. The sequence was collected from a man aged 50 to 69 who received an inactivated influenza vaccine. Donor details come from another sample of the same person, matched by shared clones. The sequencing used PBMCs from blood, collected about 24 months after vaccination. The nucleotide sequence reads TGTGCCAGCAGTACCATGGACAAATCAAACATTCAGTACTTC. It translates as CASSTMDKSNIQYF.